This TCR beta chain came from a study of shared clonotypes between healthy human individuals. Clones were read by immunoSEQ multiplex PCR, and TCRdb kept only the in-frame ones, dropping some. The sample consists of 2,500,000 or so clones, under 95% of them appearing once. This TCR was recovered from a man in his late teens or twenties in good health. Some clones in this sample may be carry-over from other donors' samples. Sequencing was carried out using naive CD4+ T cells from PBMCs. Documented subset: CD45RA+ positively selected.

The CDR3 loop is CASSEGGGANTGELFF. The CDR3 region has the DNA TGTGCCAGCAGTGAAGGTGGGGGGGCGAACACCGGGGAGCTGTTTTTT. The chain has TRBV6-1 and TRBJ2-2; TRBD2 matches 7 bases. Germline lookup yields CDR1 MNHNS and CDR2 SASEGT. Trimming at V came to 1 base and at J to 0 bases, leaving 2 bases not matched to a gene. This CDR3 has 16 amino acids.